The 13 T cell receptor beta chains below all came from one sample that was sequenced in a study of glioma-infiltrating T cells after dendritic cell vaccination. Described time point: after dendritic cell vaccination, including at tumor progression/relapse. Using immunoSEQ multiplex PCR, the repertoire was profiled, and TCRdb retains in-frame clones only, with some absent. The data contain 98,000 or so clones, approximately 80% of them singletons. The sequencing used blood, collected after dendritic cell vaccination. These receptors all stem from a human donor with glioblastoma.

The V call is TRBV10-3, the J call TRBJ2-7; 11 bases fit TRBD2. The V and J ends lost 7 bases and 3 bases, in that order; junction bases with no gene match: 8. Germline V CDR1 and CDR2: ENHRY, SYGVKD. The CDR3 has 15 residues. CDR3 sequence reads: CAITQGLAVVYEQYF. CDR3 DNA sequence: TGTGCCATCACCCAGGGACTAGCGGTCGTCTACGAGCAGTACTTC.

The gene calls are TRBV6-1 and TRBJ1-2; 7 bases align to TRBD1. Losses at the gene ends were 0 bases for V and 8 bases for J; bases not matched to a gene: 12. Germline V CDR1 and CDR2: MNHNS, SASEGT. The CDR3 sequence is 16 residues long. In DNA form, the CDR3 reads TGTGCCAGCAGTGAAGCGCGTTCCGACAGGGTTGGCGGCTACACCTTC. Translating gives CASSEARSDRVGGYTF.

V gene TRBV9 combines with J gene TRBJ1-6; the D gene is possibly TRBD1 (6 bases). The V gene lost 3 bases and the J gene lost 5 bases, with 15 bases spanning the gap. Per the germline V gene, CDR1 is SGDLS and CDR2 is YYNGEE. The CDR3 contains 16 residues. For the CDR3, the DNA is TGTGCCAGCAGCGGGGGGGGAGGACAGCATAATTCACCCCTCCACTTT. Translated: CASSGGGGQHNSPLHF.

This clone was counted only a few times. The J gene is TRBJ1-2, the V gene TRBV27; D is perhaps TRBD1 (5 bases). Germline V gene data show CDR1 as MNHEY and CDR2 as SMNVEV (reference sequence). V was trimmed by 6 bases and J by 5 bases, leaving 13 bases between them. The CDR3 totals 13 residues. CDR3 bases: TGTGCCAGCAGCCTCGGGGGTGTTTATGGCTACACCTTC. It is translated as CASSLGGVYGYTF.

This chain uses TRBV7-9 with TRBJ2-2; D possibly corresponds to TRBD1 (5 bases). This CDR3 comprises 14 residues. The V end lost 6 bases, the J end lost 0 bases, and 8 bases lay between the germline ends. Germline V gives CDR1 SEHNR, CDR2 FQNEAQ (reference sequence). CDR3 in DNA: TGTGCCAGCAGTAAAGGGGCGAACACCGGGGAGCTGTTTTTT. Its protein product is CASSKGANTGELFF.

V usage is TRBV19 and J usage is TRBJ2-2, with TRBD1 as a possible D gene (6 bases). Germline V CDR1 and CDR2: LNHDA, SQIVND (reference sequence). The CDR3 is 13 residues long. V was shortened by 7 bases and J by 4 bases, with 10 bases between the two germline ends. CDR3 amino acids: CASNKGGTGELFF. The CDR3 nucleotides read TGTGCCAGTAATAAAGGGGGCACCGGGGAGCTGTTTTTT.

There are many counts of this clone. V is TRBV5-6 and J is TRBJ1-3; unclear D gene. V gave up 3 bases and J gave up 3 bases, with 7 bases separating them. The CDR3 loop spans 13 amino acids. Germline CDR1 SGHDT, CDR2 YYEEEE. CDR3 sequence: CASSSRIGNTIYF. As DNA, the CDR3 is TGTGCCAGCAGCTCTCGTATTGGAAACACCATATATTTT.

This rearrangement joins TRBV18 to TRBJ2-3, with D possibly being TRBD2 (5 bases). Germline V gene sequence: CDR1 KGHSH, CDR2 LQKENI. The CDR3 sequence is 15 residues long. V was cut by 2 bases and J by 0 bases, with 9 bases left in between. The CDR3 is CASSPERLSTDTQYF. The CDR3 nucleotides are TGTGCCAGCTCACCAGAGCGGCTCAGCACAGATACGCAGTATTTT.

In its sample, this clone was seen once. The V call is TRBV18, the J call TRBJ2-4; D perhaps matches TRBD1 (7 bases). With 3 bases removed from V and 3 bases from J, the gap between germline ends came to 15 bases. The CDR3 runs 16 residues. Germline V CDR1 and CDR2: KGHSH, LQKENI. CDR3 nucleotides: TGTGCCAGCTCACCCCCCCAGGGGGGAGGCAAAAACATTCAGTACTTC. This encodes CASSPPQGGGKNIQYF. The whole variable domain, remainder taken from reference TRBV18 and TRBJ2-4, is NAGVMQNPRHLVRRRGQEARLRCSPMKGHSHVYWYRQLPEEGLKFMVYLQKENIIDESGMPKERFSAEFPKEGPSILRIQQVVRGDSAAYFCASSPPQGGGKNIQYFGAGTRLSVL.

This clone was counted between two and nine times. The rearrangement uses TRBV6-5 and TRBJ1-4; D is unresolved. The germline CDR1 and CDR2 sequences are MNHEY and SVGAGI. The V gene lost 2 bases and the J gene lost 2 bases, with 9 bases spanning the gap. CDR3 length: 15 residues. The CDR3 DNA is TGTGCCAGCAGTTACACGACTTGGACTAATGAAAAACTGTTTTTT. Translating it yields CASSYTTWTNEKLFF.

The rearrangement uses TRBV5-1 and TRBJ1-1, with 7 bases identical to TRBD1. The CDR3 covers 14 residues. With 0 bases clipped from V and 8 bases from J, the junction kept 7 bases outside the gene matches. Germline assignment: CDR1 SGHRS and CDR2 YFSETQ. The CDR3: CASSLGDSRVEAFF. The DNA of the CDR3 is TGCGCCAGCAGCTTGGGGGACAGCCGGGTAGAAGCTTTCTTT. The full variable domain, in which reference TRBV5-1 and TRBJ1-1 provide the parts outside the CDR3, is KAGVTQTPRYLIKTRGQQVTLSCSPISGHRSVSWYQQTPGQGLQFLFEYFSETQRNKGNFPGRFSGRQFSNSRSEMNVSTLELGDSALYLCASSLGDSRVEAFFGQGTRLTVV.

V is TRBV19 and J is TRBJ1-1, with D possibly matching TRBD1 (6 bases). Germline CDR1 is LNHDA and CDR2 is SQIVND (reference sequence). This CDR3 has 15 residues. The V gene lost 7 bases and the J gene lost 1 base, with 16 bases spanning the gap. CDR3 nucleotide sequence: TGTGCCAGTACCCCCCGGGGGGGCCAGAACACTGAAGCTTTCTTT. Translation: CASTPRGGQNTEAFF. The full variable domain, with the rest looked up from reference TRBV19 and TRBJ1-1, is DGGITQSPKYLFRKEGQNVTLSCEQNLNHDAMYWYRQDPGQGLRLIYYSQIVNDFQKGDIAEGYSVSREKKESFPLTVTSAQKNPTAFYLCASTPRGGQNTEAFFGQGTRLTVV.

The V and J genes are TRBV2 and TRBJ2-3; a possible D gene is TRBD2 (6 bases). This CDR3 region has 13 residues. Trimming removed 8 bases at V and 0 bases at J, with 9 bases between. The germline V gene has CDR1 SNHLY and CDR2 FYNNEI. The CDR3 region is CASGTFSTDTQYF. As DNA, the CDR3 is TGTGCCAGCGGGACTTTCAGCACAGATACGCAGTATTTT.